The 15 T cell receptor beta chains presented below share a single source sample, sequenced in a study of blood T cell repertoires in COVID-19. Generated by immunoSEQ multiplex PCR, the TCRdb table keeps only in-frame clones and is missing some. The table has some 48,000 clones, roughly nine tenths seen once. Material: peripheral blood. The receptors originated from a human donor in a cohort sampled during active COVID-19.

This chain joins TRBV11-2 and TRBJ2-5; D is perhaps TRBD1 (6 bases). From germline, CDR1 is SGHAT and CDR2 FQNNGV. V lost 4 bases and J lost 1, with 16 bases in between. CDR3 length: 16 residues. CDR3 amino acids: CASSSTGGGPQETQYF. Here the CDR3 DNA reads TGTGCCAGCAGCTCGACAGGCGGCGGTCCCCAAGAGACCCAGTACTTC.

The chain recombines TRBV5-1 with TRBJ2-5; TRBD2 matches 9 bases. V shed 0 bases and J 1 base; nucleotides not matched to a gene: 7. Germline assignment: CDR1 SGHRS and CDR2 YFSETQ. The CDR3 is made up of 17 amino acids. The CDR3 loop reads CASSLAGVAGAQETQYF. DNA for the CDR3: TGCGCCAGCAGCTTGGCCGGGGTAGCGGGAGCCCAAGAGACCCAGTACTTC.

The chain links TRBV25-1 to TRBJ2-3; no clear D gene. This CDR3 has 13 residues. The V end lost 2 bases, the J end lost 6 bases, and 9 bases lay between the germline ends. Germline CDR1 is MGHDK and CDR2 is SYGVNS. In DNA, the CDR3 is TGTGCCAGCAGTGAAATTTGGCCCGATACGCAGTATTTT. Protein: CASSEIWPDTQYF.

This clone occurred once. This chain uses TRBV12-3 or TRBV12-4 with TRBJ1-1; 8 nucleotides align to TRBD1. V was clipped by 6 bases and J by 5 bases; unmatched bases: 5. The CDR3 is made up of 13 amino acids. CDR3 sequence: CASSRTGRTEAFF. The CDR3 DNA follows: TGTGCCAGCAGCAGGACAGGGAGAACTGAAGCTTTCTTT.

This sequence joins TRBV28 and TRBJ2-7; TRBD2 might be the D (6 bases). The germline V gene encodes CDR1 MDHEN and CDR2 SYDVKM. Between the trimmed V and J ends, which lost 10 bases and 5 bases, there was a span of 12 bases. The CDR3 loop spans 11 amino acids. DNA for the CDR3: TGTGCCATCCGGAGGAGGGACGAGCAGTACTTC. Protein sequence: CAIRRRDEQYF.

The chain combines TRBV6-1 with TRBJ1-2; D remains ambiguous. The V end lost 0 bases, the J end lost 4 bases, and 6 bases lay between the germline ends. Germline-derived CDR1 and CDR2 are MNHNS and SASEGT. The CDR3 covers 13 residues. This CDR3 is CASSEAIIYGYTF. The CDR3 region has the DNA TGTGCCAGCAGTGAAGCCATCATCTATGGCTACACCTTC.

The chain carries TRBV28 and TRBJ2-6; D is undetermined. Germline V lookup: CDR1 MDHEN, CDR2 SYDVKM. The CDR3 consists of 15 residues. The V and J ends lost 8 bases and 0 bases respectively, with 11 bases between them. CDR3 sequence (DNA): TGTGCCAGCCAAATACGGAGCTCTGGGGCCAACGTCCTGACTTTC. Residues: CASQIRSSGANVLTF.

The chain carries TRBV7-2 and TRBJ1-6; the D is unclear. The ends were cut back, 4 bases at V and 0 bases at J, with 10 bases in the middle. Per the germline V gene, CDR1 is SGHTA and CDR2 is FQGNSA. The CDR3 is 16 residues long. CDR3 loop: CASSSIVSSYNSPLHF. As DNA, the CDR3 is TGTGCCAGCAGCTCCATAGTTAGCTCCTATAATTCACCCCTCCACTTT.

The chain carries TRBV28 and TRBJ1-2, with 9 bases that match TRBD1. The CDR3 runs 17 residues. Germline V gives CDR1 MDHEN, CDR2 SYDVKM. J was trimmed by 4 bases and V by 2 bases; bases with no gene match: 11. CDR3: CASSLGTGGGNPYGYTF. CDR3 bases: TGTGCCAGCAGTTTAGGCACAGGGGGCGGTAACCCCTATGGCTACACCTTC.

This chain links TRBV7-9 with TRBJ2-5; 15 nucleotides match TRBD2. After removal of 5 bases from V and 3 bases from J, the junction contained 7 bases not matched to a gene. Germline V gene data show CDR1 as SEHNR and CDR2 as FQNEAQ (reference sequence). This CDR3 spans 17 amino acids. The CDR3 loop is CASSESRTSGREETQYF. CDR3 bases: TGTGCCAGCAGCGAGTCCCGGACTAGCGGGAGGGAAGAGACCCAGTACTTC.

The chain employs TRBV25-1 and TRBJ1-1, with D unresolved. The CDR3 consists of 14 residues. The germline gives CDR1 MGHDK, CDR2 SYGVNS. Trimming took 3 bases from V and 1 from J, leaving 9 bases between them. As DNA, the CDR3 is TGTGCCAGCAGTGACCCCCGTCGGAACACTGAAGCTTTCTTT. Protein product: CASSDPRRNTEAFF.

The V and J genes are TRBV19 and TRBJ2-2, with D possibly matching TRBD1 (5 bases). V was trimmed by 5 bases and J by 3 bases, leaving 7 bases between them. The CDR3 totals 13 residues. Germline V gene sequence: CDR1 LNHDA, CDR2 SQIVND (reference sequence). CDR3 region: CASSVRDTGELFF. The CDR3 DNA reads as TGTGCCAGTAGTGTCAGGGACACCGGGGAGCTGTTTTTT.

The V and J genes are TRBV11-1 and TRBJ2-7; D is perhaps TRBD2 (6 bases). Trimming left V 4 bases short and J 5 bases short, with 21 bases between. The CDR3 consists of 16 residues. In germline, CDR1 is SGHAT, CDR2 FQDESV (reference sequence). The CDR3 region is CASSSRTGLPDHEQYF. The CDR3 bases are TGTGCCAGCAGCTCCCGTACGGGACTCCCCGACCACGAGCAGTACTTC.

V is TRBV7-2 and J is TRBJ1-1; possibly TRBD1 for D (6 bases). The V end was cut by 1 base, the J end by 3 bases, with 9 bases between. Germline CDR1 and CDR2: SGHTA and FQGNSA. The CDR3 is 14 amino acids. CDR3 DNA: TGTGCCAGCAGCTTAGTCGCAGGGGACACTGAAGCTTTCTTT. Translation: CASSLVAGDTEAFF.

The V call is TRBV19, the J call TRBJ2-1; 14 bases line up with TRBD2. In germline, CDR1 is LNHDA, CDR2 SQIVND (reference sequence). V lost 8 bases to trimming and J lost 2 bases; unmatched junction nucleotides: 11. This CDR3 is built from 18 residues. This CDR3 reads CASLATSGRVSPYNEQFF. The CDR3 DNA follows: TGTGCCAGTCTAGCGACTAGCGGGAGGGTCAGCCCCTACAATGAGCAGTTCTTC.